Listed below are T cell receptor beta chains from one sample, sequenced in a study of a mutant IDH1 vaccine in newly diagnosed glioma. TCRdb keeps only in-frame clones here, not all; method: immunoSEQ multiplex PCR. The sample contains more than 30,000 clones, approximately 90% of which appear only once. No antigen is known for these receptors. The sample consisted of PBMCs, taken from a glioma patient whose treatment included an IDH1 peptide vaccine. The origin of the receptors is a woman between 40 and 55 years old with glioma. The CDR3 runs from the conserved cysteine through the conserved F or W. The D gene is left open where the match is weak. Size is stated for part of the rows, as once, few or many counts, or as a class when the clone is expanded.

j_call clone_size d_call v_call cdr3_aa cdr3_nt
TRBJ1-1 - TRBD1 TRBV9 CASSVDDRARTEAFF TGTGCCAGCAGCGTAGACGACAGGGCAAGGACTGAAGCTTTCTTT
TRBJ2-7 - - TRBV6-6 CASRPIRAYEQYF TGTGCCAGCAGACCCATAAGGGCCTACGAGCAGTACTTC
TRBJ1-1 - - TRBV5-1 CASSFGWDTEAFF TGCGCCAGCAGCTTCGGGTGGGACACTGAAGCTTTCTTT
TRBJ1-5 - TRBD1 TRBV4-1 CASSQASGTGGRPGKPQHF TGCGCCAGCAGCCAAGCCTCCGGGACAGGGGGCCGACCCGGTAAGCCCCAGCATTTT
TRBJ1-1 - TRBD1 TRBV6-6 CASSYYQGAEVVAFF TGTGCCAGCAGTTACTATCAGGGGGCAGAGGTTGTAGCTTTCTTT
TRBJ1-2 - TRBD1 TRBV19 CASSIGQGDGYTF TGTGCCAGTAGTATAGGCCAGGGGGATGGCTACACCTTC
TRBJ2-7 - - TRBV5-6 CASSLEQGEIVYEQYF TGTGCCAGCAGCTTGGAGCAGGGCGAAATCGTCTACGAGCAGTACTTC
TRBJ2-3 - - TRBV10-3 CAIRHTDTQYF TGTGCCATCAGACACACAGATACGCAGTATTTT
TRBJ2-1 - - TRBV10-3 CAISVTDEQFF TGTGCCATCAGTGTCACAGATGAGCAGTTCTTC
TRBJ2-3 - - TRBV27 CASSLRNPTTDTQYF TGTGCCAGCAGTTTGAGGAACCCCACCACAGATACGCAGTATTTT
TRBJ2-2 - TRBD1 TRBV7-8 CASSLTGQGRGIGELFF TGTGCCAGCAGCTTAACAGGACAGGGTCGAGGTATCGGGGAGCTGTTTTTT
TRBJ2-2 - TRBD2 TRBV6-5 CASSGGGRTGELFF TGTGCCAGCAGTGGGGGAGGGCGCACCGGGGAGCTGTTTTTT
TRBJ2-1 - - TRBV2 CASSEMGQEEQFF TGTGCCAGCAGTGAAATGGGTCAGGAGGAGCAGTTCTTC
TRBJ2-1 - - TRBV7-2 CASSNAGQSSYNEQFF TGTGCCAGCAGCAATGCGGGACAGAGCTCCTACAATGAGCAGTTCTTC
TRBJ2-3 - TRBD1 TRBV5-6 CASSPRGLGDTQYF TGTGCCAGCAGCCCAAGGGGGCTGGGAGATACGCAGTATTTT
TRBJ1-4 - TRBD1 TRBV10-3 CAISESGQYPIGF TGTGCCATCAGTGAGTCGGGACAGTATCCGATCGGTTTT
TRBJ2-2 - - TRBV9 CASSVSSGTGELFF TGTGCCAGCAGCGTAAGTTCCGGAACCGGGGAGCTGTTTTTT
TRBJ2-2 - - TRBV27 CASRRGNTGELFF TGTGCCAGCAGACGTGGGAACACCGGGGAGCTGTTTTTT
TRBJ2-1 - TRBD2 TRBV4-2 CASSPEGTSGYNEQFF TGTGCCAGCAGCCCCGAGGGGACTAGCGGTTACAATGAGCAGTTCTTC
TRBJ2-1 few - TRBV18 CASSRSQNRGSSYNEQFF TGTGCCAGCTCACGATCCCAAAATCGGGGAAGCTCCTACAATGAGCAGTTCTTC
TRBJ2-5 - TRBD2 TRBV4-2 CASSLSGALETQYF TGTGCCAGCAGCCTTAGCGGGGCTCTGGAGACCCAGTACTTC
TRBJ2-1 - - TRBV9 CASSVVGGSEQFF TGTGCCAGCAGCGTAGTTGGAGGGAGTGAGCAGTTCTTC
TRBJ1-5 - - TRBV2 CASSEWGGNQPQHF TGTGCCAGCAGTGAATGGGGAGGAAATCAGCCCCAGCATTTT